What follows are 10 T cell receptor beta chains derived from one specimen sequenced in a study of blood T cell repertoires in COVID-19. Produced via immunoSEQ multiplex PCR; TCRdb's table is partial and in-frame only. The sample carries 100,000 to 150,000 clones, about three quarters recorded once. Sequenced: peripheral blood. These TCRs come from a man between 65 and 85 years old with acute or convalescent COVID-19.

This chain joins TRBV7-3 and TRBJ2-5; weak D call: TRBD2 (5 bases). The V end was cut by 5 bases, the J end by 3 bases, with 10 bases between. The germline gives CDR1 SGHTA, CDR2 FQGTGA. This CDR3 is built from 13 residues. CDR3 in amino acids: CASSRYGKETQYF. The CDR3 bases are TGTGCCAGCAGCCGGTACGGGAAAGAGACCCAGTACTTC.

The chain joins TRBV4-1 to TRBJ1-1; 7 bases align to TRBD1. J lost 5 bases, V lost 1 base, and 7 bases had no gene match. The CDR3 covers 15 residues. The V gene's germline CDR1 is MGHRA and CDR2 YSYEKL. CDR3 sequence (DNA): TGCGCCAGCAGCCAAGTAGACAGGGATAGAACTGAAGCTTTCTTT. This codes for CASSQVDRDRTEAFF.

This clone was found once. The CDR3 reads CASSLWGTKGETQYF. The CDR3 DNA sequence: TGTGCCAGCAGTTTGTGGGGCACGAAGGGAGAGACCCAGTACTTC. The chain has TRBV28 and TRBJ2-5, with D perhaps matching TRBD1 (5 bases). This CDR3 comprises 15 residues. With 3 bases removed from V and 4 bases from J, the gap between germline ends came to 15 bases. Germline lookup yields CDR1 MDHEN and CDR2 SYDVKM.

V usage is TRBV4-2 and J usage is TRBJ2-1; no definite D call. Trimming pared 2 bases from V and 0 bases from J, leaving 8 bases between. Per the germline V gene, CDR1 is LGHNA and CDR2 is YNFKEQ. The CDR3 contains 15 residues. This CDR3 reads CASSQPASSYNEQFF. In DNA form, the CDR3 reads TGTGCCAGCAGCCAACCAGCGAGCTCCTACAATGAGCAGTTCTTC.

CDR3 coding DNA: TGTGCCAGCAGCTTGTTTGCGGGGCGATCCTACAATGAGCAGTTCTTC. Its protein is CASSLFAGRSYNEQFF. This chain uses TRBV5-6 with TRBJ2-1; the D gene is possibly TRBD2 (6 bases). This CDR3 spans 16 amino acids. The V end was cut by 1 base, the J end by 1 base, with 12 bases between. In germline, CDR1 is SGHDT, CDR2 YYEEEE. Together with reference TRBV5-6 and TRBJ2-1, the CDR3 gives the full variable domain: DAGVTQSPTHLIKTRGQQVTLRCSPKSGHDTVSWYQQALGQGPQFIFQYYEEEERQRGNFPDRFSGHQFPNYSSELNVNALLLGDSALYLCASSLFAGRSYNEQFFGPGTRLTVL.

The chain couples TRBV28 to TRBJ1-1, with a tentative D call TRBD1 (6 bases). V was cut by 6 bases and J by 2 bases, with 16 bases left in between. The V gene's germline CDR1 is MDHEN and CDR2 SYDVKM. This CDR3 contains 15 residues. CDR3 sequence reads: CASRDPGQRNTEAFF. CDR3 nucleotides: TGTGCCAGCAGGGATCCGGGACAAAGAAACACTGAAGCTTTCTTT.

This clone was detected only a few times. The V gene is TRBV6-2 or TRBV6-3, the J gene TRBJ1-1, with D possibly being TRBD1 (6 bases). The germline V and J ends were trimmed by 6 bases and 0 bases, with 17 bases remaining between them. Germline values: CDR1 MNHEY, CDR2 SVGEGT. This CDR3 has 16 amino acids. The chain's CDR3 is CASRPGQKLMNTEAFF. CDR3 nucleotide sequence: TGTGCCAGCAGACCTGGACAGAAACTCATGAACACTGAAGCTTTCTTT.

The rearrangement uses TRBV4-3 and TRBJ1-3; D remains ambiguous. Looked up from germline, CDR1 is LGHNA and CDR2 is YSLEER. The CDR3 covers 13 residues. The V and J ends lost 0 bases and 9 bases respectively, with 9 bases between them. The CDR3 bases are TGCGCCAGCAGCCAAGATTATCCGGGCACCATATATTTT. The encoded protein is CASSQDYPGTIYF.

This clone was seen only a few times. The genes are TRBV7-8 and TRBJ2-2; 8 bases fit TRBD1. The CDR3 is made up of 18 amino acids. V lost 1 base and J lost 1; bases outside the gene matches: 8. The germline gives CDR1 SGHVS, CDR2 FQNEAQ. CDR3 protein: CASSLVPGGIWNTGELFF. In DNA form, the CDR3 reads TGTGCCAGCAGCTTAGTCCCAGGGGGCATTTGGAACACCGGGGAGCTGTTTTTT.

The chain is built from TRBV12-3 or TRBV12-4 and TRBJ1-1; D ambiguous. Trimming took off 5 bases at V and 4 bases at J, with 11 bases between the two ends. The CDR3 has 13 residues. CDR3 coding DNA: TGTGCCAGCAGTCCCCCCTCCGGCACTGAAGCTTTCTTT. It encodes CASSPPSGTEAFF.